This T cell receptor (beta chain) comes out of a study of CD8 T cells in ankylosing spondylitis. General study points: In ankylosing spondylitis blood, a motif of roughly 8 highly homologous TCR beta variants appeared characteristic. The clones that were linked to disease were reported to be significantly enriched in matched synovial fluid samples from ankylosing spondylitis patients. With a CD8+ phenotype, disease-linked clones were relatively rare in peripheral blood. Earlier work had already found some motif variants in reactive arthritis synovial fluid and blood.

Scientists made TCR beta libraries using quantitative 5'-RACE with molecular barcodes. TCRdb independently ran MiXCR on the 5' RACE reads; one entry per CDR3 protein. The profile shows 200,000 to 250,000 distinct CDR3 sequences, 7% to 8% of them singletons. V lost 3 bases to trimming and J lost 0 bases; unmatched junction nucleotides: 10. CDR3 length: 17 amino acids. The sample holds a few counts of this clonotype. As yet, its antigen is unknown. The gene calls are TRBV23-1 and TRBJ2-7; 8 bases fit TRBD2. TRBV23-1 is classed as an ORF, of uncertain function. The origin of this receptor is a male donor with ankylosing spondylitis. Sequenced sample: blood, either unsorted or a sorted T cell fraction (not recorded which). This CDR3 is CASSQDTLLAVSYEQYF. CDR3 nucleotides: TGCGCCAGCAGTCAGGACACCTTACTAGCGGTCTCCTACGAGCAGTACTTC.